A selection of T cell receptor beta chains follows, all from one sample in a study of persistence of HIV-infected CD4 T cells. These receptors lack a known antigen. Only in-frame clones appear in the TCRdb table, and some are missing; sequencing was by immunoSEQ multiplex PCR. The profile covers approximately 34,000 clones, with approximately 85% appearing a single time and about a sixth taken by the ten largest. Specimen: CD4+ T cells sorted from PBMCs after roughly 18-hour stimulation, collected from a patient who received antiretroviral therapy. These receptor sequences come from an adult woman with HIV who was CMV-seropositive. CDR3s include the opening cysteine and the closing phenylalanine or tryptophan. A D gene is named only where the DNA matches it firmly. Clone size appears in some rows only: once, few, many, or a class for an expanded clone.

j_call: TRBJ2-2
d_call: .
v_call: TRBV25-1
clone_size: .
cdr3_length: 13
cdr3_aa: CASGGAANGELFF
cdr3_nt: TGTGCCAGCGGTGGTGCGGCAAACGGGGAGCTGTTTTTT

j_call: TRBJ2-7
d_call: TRBD1
v_call: TRBV7-9
clone_size: .
cdr3_length: 15
cdr3_aa: CASSSTSGTGRKQYF
cdr3_nt: TGTGCCAGCAGCTCGACATCCGGGACAGGGAGGAAGCAGTACTTC

j_call: TRBJ2-5
d_call: .
v_call: TRBV7-3
clone_size: .
cdr3_length: 15
cdr3_aa: CASSPRGGTEETQYF
cdr3_nt: TGTGCCAGCAGCCCTAGGGGGGGAACCGAAGAGACCCAGTACTTC

j_call: TRBJ2-1
d_call: TRBD1
v_call: TRBV6-5
clone_size: .
cdr3_length: 13
cdr3_aa: CASSTGTVNEQFF
cdr3_nt: TGTGCCAGCAGTACCGGGACAGTAAATGAGCAGTTCTTC

j_call: TRBJ1-2
d_call: .
v_call: TRBV29-1
clone_size: .
cdr3_length: 14
cdr3_aa: CSVVASGDNYGYTF
cdr3_nt: TGCAGCGTTGTGGCGTCAGGGGATAACTATGGCTACACCTTC

j_call: TRBJ2-5
d_call: TRBD1
v_call: TRBV6-5
clone_size: .
cdr3_length: 14
cdr3_aa: CASRRDSAQETQYF
cdr3_nt: TGTGCCAGCAGAAGGGACAGCGCCCAAGAGACCCAGTACTTC

j_call: TRBJ2-7
d_call: .
v_call: TRBV7-2
clone_size: once
cdr3_length: 14
cdr3_aa: CASSPGSLSYEQYF
cdr3_nt: TGTGCCAGCAGCCCCGGATCCCTGAGCTACGAGCAGTACTTC

j_call: TRBJ1-3
d_call: .
v_call: TRBV24-1
clone_size: .
cdr3_length: 16
cdr3_aa: CATSEVRKFSGNTIYF
cdr3_nt: TGTGCCACCAGTGAAGTCAGAAAGTTTTCTGGAAACACCATATATTTT

j_call: TRBJ2-7
d_call: TRBD2
v_call: TRBV7-8
clone_size: .
cdr3_length: 12
cdr3_aa: CASSLPGGEQYF
cdr3_nt: TGTGCCAGCAGCTTACCGGGGGGCGAGCAGTACTTC

j_call: TRBJ1-2
d_call: TRBD1
v_call: TRBV27
clone_size: .
cdr3_length: 17
cdr3_aa: CASSRSGTGGANYGYTF
cdr3_nt: TGTGCCAGCAGCCGCTCCGGGACAGGGGGCGCTAACTATGGCTACACCTTC

j_call: TRBJ2-7
d_call: .
v_call: TRBV6-6
clone_size: once
cdr3_length: 15
cdr3_aa: CASTPSGVRSYEQYF
cdr3_nt: TGTGCCAGCACCCCAAGTGGGGTCCGTTCCTACGAGCAGTACTTC

j_call: TRBJ2-7
d_call: .
v_call: TRBV11-3
clone_size: .
cdr3_length: 13
cdr3_aa: CASSLGGSREQYF
cdr3_nt: TGTGCCAGCAGCTTAGGCGGGTCCCGAGAGCAGTACTTC

j_call: TRBJ2-3
d_call: .
v_call: TRBV7-8
clone_size: .
cdr3_length: 12
cdr3_aa: CASSPNADTQYF
cdr3_nt: TGTGCCAGCAGCCCCAACGCAGATACGCAGTATTTT

j_call: TRBJ1-4
d_call: .
v_call: TRBV6-5
clone_size: .
cdr3_length: 16
cdr3_aa: CASSYSKRDNNEKLFF
cdr3_nt: TGTGCCAGCAGTTACTCGAAGCGGGACAATAATGAAAAACTGTTTTTT

j_call: TRBJ2-2
d_call: .
v_call: TRBV9
clone_size: .
cdr3_length: 15
cdr3_aa: CASSVEGQNTGELFF
cdr3_nt: TGTGCCAGCAGCGTAGAGGGACAGAACACCGGGGAGCTGTTTTTT

j_call: TRBJ1-4
d_call: TRBD1
v_call: TRBV3-1/TRBV3-2
clone_size: .
cdr3_length: 17
cdr3_aa: CASSHSWRQGTNEKLFF
cdr3_nt: TGTGCCAGCAGCCATTCCTGGCGACAGGGGACCAATGAAAAACTGTTTTTT

j_call: TRBJ2-2
d_call: .
v_call: TRBV7-3
clone_size: .
cdr3_length: 12
cdr3_aa: CASSPLTGELFF
cdr3_nt: TGTGCCAGCAGCCCGTTAACCGGGGAGCTGTTTTTT

j_call: TRBJ2-3
d_call: .
v_call: TRBV19
clone_size: .
cdr3_length: 14
cdr3_aa: CASSRVGPTDTQYF
cdr3_nt: TGTGCCAGTAGTAGGGTCGGACCCACAGATACGCAGTATTTT

j_call: TRBJ2-5
d_call: TRBD1
v_call: TRBV18
clone_size: once
cdr3_length: 17
cdr3_aa: CASSYNPTGQGSETQYF
cdr3_nt: TGTGCCAGCTCGTACAACCCTACGGGACAGGGTTCGGAGACCCAGTACTTC

j_call: TRBJ2-7
d_call: TRBD1
v_call: TRBV2
clone_size: .
cdr3_length: 16
cdr3_aa: CASTDRVNTYAYEQYF
cdr3_nt: TGTGCCAGCACAGACAGGGTTAACACCTATGCCTACGAGCAGTACTTC

j_call: TRBJ1-5
d_call: TRBD1
v_call: TRBV4-1
clone_size: .
cdr3_length: 16
cdr3_aa: CASSQDGTAGNQPQHF
cdr3_nt: TGCGCCAGCAGCCAAGATGGGACAGCCGGCAATCAGCCCCAGCATTTT

j_call: TRBJ2-5
d_call: TRBD1
v_call: TRBV7-2
clone_size: .
cdr3_length: 18
cdr3_aa: CASSLWSWTGRNQETQYF
cdr3_nt: TGTGCCAGCAGCTTGTGGAGTTGGACAGGGCGGAACCAAGAGACCCAGTACTTC